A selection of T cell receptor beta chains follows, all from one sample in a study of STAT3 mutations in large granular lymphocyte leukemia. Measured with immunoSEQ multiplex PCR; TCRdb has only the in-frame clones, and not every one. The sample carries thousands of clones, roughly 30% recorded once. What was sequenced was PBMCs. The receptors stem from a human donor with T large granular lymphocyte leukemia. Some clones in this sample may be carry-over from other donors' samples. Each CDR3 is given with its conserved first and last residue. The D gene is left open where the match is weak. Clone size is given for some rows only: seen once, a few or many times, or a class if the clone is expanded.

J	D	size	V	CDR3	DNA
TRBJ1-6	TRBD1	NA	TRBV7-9	CASSLEGAGSPLHF	TGTGCCAGCAGCTTAGAGGGGGCTGGGTCACCCCTCCACTTT
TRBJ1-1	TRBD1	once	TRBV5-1	CASSLEGQDAFF	TGCGCCAGCAGCTTGGAGGGACAGGATGCTTTCTTT
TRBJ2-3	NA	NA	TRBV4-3	CASSPRDSDTDTQYF	TGCGCCAGCAGCCCGCGGGACTCAGACACAGATACGCAGTATTTT
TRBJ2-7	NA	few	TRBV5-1	CASSNQEGIEQYF	TGCGCCAGCAGCAACCAGGAGGGTATCGAGCAGTACTTC
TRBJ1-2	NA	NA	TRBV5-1	CASSSNENGYTF	TGCGCCAGCAGCTCTAATGAGAATGGCTACACCTTC
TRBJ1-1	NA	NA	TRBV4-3	CASSQDRALNTEAFF	TGCGCCAGCAGCCAAGACCGGGCGTTGAACACTGAAGCTTTCTTT
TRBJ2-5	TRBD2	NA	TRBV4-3	CASSVGLAGGQETQYF	TGCGCCAGCAGCGTGGGACTAGCGGGGGGGCAAGAGACCCAGTACTTC
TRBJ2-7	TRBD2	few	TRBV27	CASSRLADEQYF	TGTGCCAGCAGTAGACTAGCCGACGAGCAGTACTTC
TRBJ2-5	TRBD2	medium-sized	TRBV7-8	CASSPGTSGQTQYF	TGTGCCAGCAGCCCCGGGACTAGCGGTCAGACCCAGTACTTC
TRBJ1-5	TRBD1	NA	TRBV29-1	CSVRGTGWDQPQHF	TGCAGCGTTCGAGGGACAGGGTGGGATCAGCCCCAGCATTTT
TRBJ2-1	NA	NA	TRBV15	CATSRDREQFF	TGTGCCACCAGCAGAGATCGTGAGCAGTTCTTC
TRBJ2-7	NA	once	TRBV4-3	CASSQEWGPFDEQYF	TGCGCCAGCAGCCAAGAATGGGGGCCCTTCGACGAGCAGTACTTC
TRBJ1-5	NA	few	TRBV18	CASSPTGSGQPQHF	TGTGCCAGCTCACCAACAGGGTCCGGTCAGCCCCAGCATTTT
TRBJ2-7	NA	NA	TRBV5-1	CASSLGQRSYEQYF	TGCGCCAGCAGCTTGGGACAGCGATCCTACGAGCAGTACTTC
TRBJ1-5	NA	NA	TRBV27	CAPREGSNQPQHF	TGTGCCCCCAGGGAGGGGAGCAATCAGCCCCAGCATTTT
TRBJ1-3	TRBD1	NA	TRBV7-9	CASSLRKGAINTIYF	TGTGCCAGCAGCCTGAGGAAGGGGGCAATAAACACCATATATTTT
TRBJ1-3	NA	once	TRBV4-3	CASSPGDSGNTIYF	TGCGCCAGCAGCCCAGGGGACTCTGGAAACACCATATATTTT
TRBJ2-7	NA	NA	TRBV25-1	CASSGTTDYEQYF	TGTGCCAGCAGTGGCACAACCGACTACGAGCAGTACTTC
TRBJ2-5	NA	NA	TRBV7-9	CASSLNVGETQYF	TGTGCCAGCAGCTTAAACGTTGGGGAGACCCAGTACTTC
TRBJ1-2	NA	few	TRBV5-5	CASSLEVRNYGYTF	TGTGCCAGCAGCTTGGAAGTCAGAAACTATGGCTACACCTTC
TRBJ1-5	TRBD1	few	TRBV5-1	CASSEGQVSNQPQHF	TGCGCCAGCAGCGAGGGACAGGTTAGCAATCAGCCCCAGCATTTT
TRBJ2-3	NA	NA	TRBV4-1	CASSPHTDTQYF	TGCGCCAGCAGCCCTCACACAGATACGCAGTATTTT
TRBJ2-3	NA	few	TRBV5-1	CASSLEQAATDTQYF	TGCGCCAGCAGCTTGGAACAGGCGGCGACAGATACGCAGTATTTT
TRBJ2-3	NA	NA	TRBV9	CASSVSAVTDTQYF	TGTGCCAGCAGCGTATCAGCGGTCACAGATACGCAGTATTTT
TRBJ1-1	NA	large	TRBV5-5	CASIYTNTEAFF	TGTGCCAGCATCTATACGAACACTGAAGCTTTCTTT
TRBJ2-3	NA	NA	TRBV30	CAWSTSGAGTQYF	TGTGCCTGGAGTACCTCAGGGGCGGGTACGCAGTATTTT
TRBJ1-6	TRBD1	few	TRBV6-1	CASMGQGRSPLHF	TGTGCCAGCATGGGACAGGGGAGGTCACCCCTCCACTTT
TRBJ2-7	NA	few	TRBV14	CASSLAYEQYF	TGTGCCAGCAGCCTGGCCTACGAGCAGTACTTC
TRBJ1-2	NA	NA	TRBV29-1	CSVPREVDGYTF	TGCAGCGTTCCCAGGGAGGTGGATGGCTACACCTTC
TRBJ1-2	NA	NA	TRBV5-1	CASSLEATVTGNGYTF	TGCGCCAGCAGCTTGGAGGCGACAGTGACGGGAAACGGCTACACCTTC
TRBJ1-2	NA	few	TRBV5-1	CASSLGPTGGSGYGYTF	TGCGCCAGCAGCTTGGGTCCTACCGGGGGGTCGGGCTATGGCTACACCTTC
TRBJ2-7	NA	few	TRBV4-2	CASSQERVDYEQYF	TGTGCCAGCAGCCAAGAACGGGTGGACTACGAGCAGTACTTC
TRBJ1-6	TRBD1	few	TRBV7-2	CASSRQGPSSYNSPLHF	TGTGCCAGCAGCCGACAGGGGCCAAGCTCCTATAATTCACCCCTCCACTTT
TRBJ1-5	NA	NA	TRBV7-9	CASSGGDNQPQHF	TGTGCCAGCAGCGGAGGGGACAATCAGCCCCAGCATTTT
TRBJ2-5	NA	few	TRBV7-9	CASTLRETQYF	TGTGCCAGCACCCTTCGGGAGACCCAGTACTTC
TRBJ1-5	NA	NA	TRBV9	CASSVGPDTNQPQHF	TGTGCCAGCAGCGTAGGGCCAGACACCAATCAGCCCCAGCATTTT
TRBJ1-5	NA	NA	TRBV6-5	CASSSLTGLNQPQHF	TGTGCCAGCAGTTCCCTGACAGGCCTCAATCAGCCCCAGCATTTT
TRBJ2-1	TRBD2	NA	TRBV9	CASSVTSGIINEQFF	TGTGCCAGCAGCGTGACTAGCGGGATCATTAATGAGCAGTTCTTC
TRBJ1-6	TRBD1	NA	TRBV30	CAWDREEFSPLHF	TGTGCCTGGGACAGGGAGGAATTCTCACCCCTCCACTTT
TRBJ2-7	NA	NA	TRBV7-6	CASSQTGRVREQYF	TGTGCCAGCAGCCAGACGGGCAGGGTACGCGAGCAGTACTTC
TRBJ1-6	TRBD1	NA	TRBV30	CASTGTGNSPLHF	TGTGCCTCCACCGGGACAGGGAATTCACCCCTCCACTTT
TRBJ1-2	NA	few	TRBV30	CAWSVGGLSNYGYTF	TGTGCCTGGAGTGTAGGAGGCCTCTCTAACTATGGCTACACCTTC
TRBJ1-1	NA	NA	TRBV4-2	CASSLYSSNTEAFF	TGTGCCAGCAGCCTCTACTCTTCGAACACTGAAGCTTTCTTT
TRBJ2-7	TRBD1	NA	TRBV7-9	CASSTYRGPVGSYEQYF	TGTGCCAGCAGCACTTACAGGGGGCCCGTGGGCTCCTACGAGCAGTACTTC
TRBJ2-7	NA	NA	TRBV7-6	CASSWTHSYEQYF	TGTGCCAGCAGCTGGACTCATTCCTACGAGCAGTACTTC
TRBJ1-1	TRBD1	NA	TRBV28	CASRNRGLNTEAFF	TGTGCCAGCAGGAACAGGGGATTGAACACTGAAGCTTTCTTT
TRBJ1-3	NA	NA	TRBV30	CAWRGSGNTIYF	TGTGCCTGGAGGGGCTCTGGAAACACCATATATTTT
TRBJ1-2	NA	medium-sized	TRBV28	CASTERGGPNNYGYTF	TGTGCCAGCACCGAACGGGGGGGTCCAAACAACTATGGCTACACCTTC
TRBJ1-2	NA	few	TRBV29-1	CSVDGGTAGYGYTF	TGCAGCGTTGACGGGGGTACCGCCGGCTATGGCTACACCTTC
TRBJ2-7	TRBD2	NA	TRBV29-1	CSVCVSLRGDEQYF	TGCAGCGTTTGCGTATCTTTACGGGGGGACGAGCAGTACTTC
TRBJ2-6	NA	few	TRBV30	CAWSVMRGPNVLTF	TGTGCCTGGAGTGTAATGAGGGGCCCCAACGTCCTGACTTTC
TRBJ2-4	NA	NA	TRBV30	CAWSLPQNIQYF	TGTGCCTGGAGTCTCCCCCAAAACATTCAGTACTTC
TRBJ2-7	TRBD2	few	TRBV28	CATSSGRYYEQYF	TGTGCCACCTCGAGCGGGAGGTACTACGAGCAGTACTTC
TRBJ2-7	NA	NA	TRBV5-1	CASSLVVSYEQYF	TGCGCCAGCAGCTTGGTAGTATCCTACGAGCAGTACTTC